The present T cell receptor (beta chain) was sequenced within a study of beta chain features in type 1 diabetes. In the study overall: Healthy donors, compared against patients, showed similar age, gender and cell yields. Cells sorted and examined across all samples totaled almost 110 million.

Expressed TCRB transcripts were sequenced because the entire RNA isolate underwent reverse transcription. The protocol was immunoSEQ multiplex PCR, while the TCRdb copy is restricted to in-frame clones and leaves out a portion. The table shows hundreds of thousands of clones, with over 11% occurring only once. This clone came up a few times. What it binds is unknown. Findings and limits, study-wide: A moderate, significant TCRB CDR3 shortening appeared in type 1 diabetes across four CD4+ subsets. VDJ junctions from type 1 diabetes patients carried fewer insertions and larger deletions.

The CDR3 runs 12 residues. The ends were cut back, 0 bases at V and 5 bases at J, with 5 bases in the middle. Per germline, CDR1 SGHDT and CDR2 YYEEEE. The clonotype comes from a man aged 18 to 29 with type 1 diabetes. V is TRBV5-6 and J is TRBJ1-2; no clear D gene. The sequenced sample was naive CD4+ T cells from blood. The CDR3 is CASSLAGYGYTF. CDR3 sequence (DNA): TGTGCCAGCAGCTTGGCGGGGTATGGCTACACCTTC.